The 4 T cell receptor beta chains below all came from one sample that was sequenced in a study of CD8+CD57+ T cells in acquired aplastic anemia. TCR beta VDJ and CDR3 profiles were obtained from a genomic DNA template. TCRdb fed the reads into MiXCR, producing one record per CDR3 protein. The sample lists roughly 130,000 distinct CDR3 sequences, 48% seen once, with roughly 2.6% in the top ten. Sequenced: sorted CD4+, CD8+, or CD8+CD57+ T cells (not recorded which) from PBMCs. The receptors come from a human donor in good health, serving as a control.

The table lists this clonotype with a count of one. The chain is built from TRBV24-1 and TRBJ2-2; 9 bases align to TRBD2. Germline lookup yields CDR1 KGHDR and CDR2 SFDVKD. The CDR3 spans 16 residues. The trim removed 5 bases at V and 2 bases at J, leaving 5 bases unmatched. The CDR3 region is CATSGAGTSNTGELFF. DNA for the CDR3: TGTGCCACCAGTGGTGCCGGGACTAGCAACACCGGGGAGCTGTTTTTT.

In the case of this clonotype: The conserved final phenylalanine or tryptophan is absent from the CDR3, which likely points to a read error. The J gene is TRBJ1-2, the V gene TRBV12-3 or TRBV12-4, with D hard to call. The CDR3 covers 11 residues. Trimming took 6 bases from V and 1 from J, leaving 3 bases between them. CDR3 nucleotide sequence: TGTGCCAGCAGGGTTAACTATGGCTACACCCTC. It specifies CASRVNYGYTL.

Concerning this clonotype: Being one base from a much bigger clone, this may be a read error. The V call is TRBV18, the J call TRBJ1-2; D gene unclear. Germline V gene data show CDR1 as KGHSH and CDR2 as LQKENI. This CDR3 has 11 amino acids. Trimming took off 3 bases at V and 6 bases at J, with 5 bases between the two ends. The CDR3 region has the DNA TGTGCCAGCTCACCGGCTGATGGCTACACCTTC. This gives the protein CASSPADGYTF.

The sample holds many counts of this clonotype. The chain has TRBV4-3 and TRBJ2-7; D is undetermined. V gave up 5 bases and J gave up 5 bases, with 13 bases separating them. The germline CDR1 and CDR2 sequences are LGHNA and YSLEER. The CDR3 is 13 amino acids. CDR3 sequence: CASSGSTGDEQYF. CDR3 nucleotides: TGCGCCAGCAGCGGATCGACTGGGGACGAGCAGTACTTC.